The 8 T cell receptor beta chains in this list originate from one sample, sequenced in a study of blood T cell repertoires in COVID-19. Sequencing used immunoSEQ multiplex PCR; TCRdb keeps in-frame clones, though not all of them. The repertoire holds about 59,000 clones, with 70% to 75% as singletons. Sequenced material: peripheral blood. The source is a woman aged 65 to 85 with acute or convalescent COVID-19.

V gene TRBV7-9 combines with J gene TRBJ1-1; 8 nucleotides line up with TRBD1. The germline CDR1 and CDR2 sequences are SEHNR and FQNEAQ (reference sequence). V lost 4 bases to trimming and J lost 4 bases; unmatched junction nucleotides: 8. The CDR3 has 15 amino acids. The CDR3 is CASSSLDRGVTEAFF. DNA for the CDR3: TGTGCCAGCAGCTCCTTAGACAGGGGTGTCACTGAAGCTTTCTTT. Drawing the rest from reference TRBV7-9 and TRBJ1-1, the complete variable domain is DTGVSQNPRHKITKRGQNVTFRCDPISEHNRLYWYRQTLGQGPEFLTYFQNEAQLEKSRLLSDRFSAERPKGSFSTLEIQRTEQGDSAMYLCASSSLDRGVTEAFFGQGTRLTVV.

V gene TRBV6-1 combines with J gene TRBJ2-7; TRBD1 aligns across 7 bases. Trimming took 3 bases from V and 2 from J; bases not matched to a gene: 7. Germline CDR1 reads MNHNS; CDR2 reads SASEGT. The CDR3 contains 15 residues. The CDR3 DNA follows: TGTGCCAGCAGTGAGAATTGGGACAGCACCTACGAGCAGTACGTC. Protein: CASSENWDSTYEQYV.

This rearrangement joins TRBV6-5 to TRBJ1-6; a weak D match, TRBD1 (5 bases). This CDR3 is 13 amino acids long. The germline V gene encodes CDR1 MNHEY and CDR2 SVGAGI. The germline V and J ends were trimmed by 7 bases and 7 bases, with 11 bases remaining between them. CDR3 protein: CASTGFGNSPLHF. In nucleotides, the CDR3 is TGTGCCAGCACAGGGTTCGGGAATTCACCCCTCCACTTT.

This chain uses TRBV9 with TRBJ1-4; 7 nucleotides match TRBD1. This CDR3 spans 16 amino acids. V gave up 5 bases and J gave up 3 bases; unmatched junction bases: 10. The germline V gene encodes CDR1 SGDLS and CDR2 YYNGEE. CDR3 residues: CASSNQGGESNEKLFF. CDR3 in DNA: TGTGCCAGCAGTAATCAAGGGGGCGAGTCTAATGAAAAACTGTTTTTT.

This clone appeared a single time. The chain uses TRBV5-4 and TRBJ1-1, with 8 bases identical to TRBD1. The CDR3 sequence is 15 residues long. Trimming removed 0 bases from V and 1 base from J; junction bases left unmatched: 2. Germline V gene data show CDR1 as SGHNT and CDR2 as YYREEE (reference sequence). This CDR3 is CASSLETGGNTEAFF. For the CDR3, the DNA is TGTGCCAGCAGCTTGGAAACAGGGGGGAACACTGAAGCTTTCTTT.

This chain uses TRBV30 with TRBJ1-4, with D uncertain. The CDR3 covers 12 residues. CDR1 GTSNPN and CDR2 SVGIG come from the germline V gene (reference sequence). Deletions cut 2 bases from V and 10 bases from J, with 11 bases between. Written as DNA, the CDR3 is TGTGCCTGGAGTCCCAATCCGGGAAAACTGTTTTTT. Encoded protein: CAWSPNPGKLFF.

V is TRBV30 and J is TRBJ1-6; D is possibly TRBD1 (6 bases). Deletions cut 8 bases from V and 7 bases from J, with 15 bases between. Germline V gives CDR1 GTSNPN, CDR2 SVGIG (reference sequence). The length of the CDR3 is 13 residues. The CDR3 region has the DNA TGTGCCGGACAGAGGGGTCCCAATTCACCCCTCCACTTT. This translates into CAGQRGPNSPLHF.

The rearrangement joins TRBV6-5 to TRBJ1-1; possible D gene TRBD1, 5 bases. CDR1 and CDR2 (germline): MNHEY, SVGAGI. V lost 7 bases, J lost 1 base, and 10 bases lay in between. The CDR3 is 13 residues long. Here the CDR3 DNA reads TGTGCCAGCACCTGGGGCAGGAACACTGAAGCTTTCTTT. Its translation: CASTWGRNTEAFF.